This TCR beta chain emerged from a study of blood T cell repertoires in COVID-19. Sequenced by immunoSEQ multiplex PCR; TCRdb stores in-frame clones only, minus some. The repertoire holds about 80,000 clones, with around four fifths as singletons. This clonotype originated in a man aged 55-75 years with COVID-19, enrolled during active disease. The sample comprised peripheral blood.

DNA of the CDR3: TGCGCCAGCAGCCAAGATCCTAGGCGTTACGAGCAGTACTTC. This sequence encodes CASSQDPRRYEQYF. The chain employs TRBV4-1 and TRBJ2-7; D not certain. Trimming left V 0 bases short and J 4 bases short, with 10 bases between. Germline V CDR1 and CDR2: MGHRA, YSYEKL. This CDR3 has 14 residues.